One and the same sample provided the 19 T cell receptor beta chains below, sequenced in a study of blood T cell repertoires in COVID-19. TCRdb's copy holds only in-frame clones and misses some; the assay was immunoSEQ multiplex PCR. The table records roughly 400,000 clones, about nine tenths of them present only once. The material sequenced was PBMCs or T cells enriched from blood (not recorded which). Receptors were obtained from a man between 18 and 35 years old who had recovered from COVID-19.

CDR3 sequence reads: CASSLDRTGRYNEQFF. The CDR3 region has the DNA TGTGCCAGCAGTTTAGATCGGACAGGGAGATACAATGAGCAGTTCTTC. The rearrangement uses TRBV28 and TRBJ2-1, with 8 bases lining up with TRBD1. The CDR3 runs to 16 residues. V lost 2 bases, J lost 4 bases, and 7 bases stayed unmatched. Germline values: CDR1 MDHEN, CDR2 SYDVKM.

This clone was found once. The CDR3 DNA sequence: TGTGCCAGCAGGGGCTCAGGGGGTTGGATGAACACTGAAGCTTTCTTT. This translates into CASRGSGGWMNTEAFF. The V call is TRBV27, the J call TRBJ1-1; TRBD1 aligns across 7 bases. The CDR3 has 16 amino acids. In germline, CDR1 is MNHEY, CDR2 SMNVEV (reference sequence). Trimming took 6 bases from V and 0 from J; bases not matched to a gene: 10.

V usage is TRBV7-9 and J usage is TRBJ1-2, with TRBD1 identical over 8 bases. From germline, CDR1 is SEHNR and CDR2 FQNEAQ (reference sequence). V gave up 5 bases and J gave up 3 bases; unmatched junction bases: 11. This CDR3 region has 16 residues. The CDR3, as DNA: TGTGCCAGCAGCCCCGTACCGGGACAGGCCTACTATGGCTACACCTTC. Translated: CASSPVPGQAYYGYTF.

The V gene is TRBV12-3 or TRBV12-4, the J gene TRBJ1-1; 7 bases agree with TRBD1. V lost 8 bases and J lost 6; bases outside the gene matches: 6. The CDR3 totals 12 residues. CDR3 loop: CASGTAIPEAFF. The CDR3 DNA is TGTGCCAGCGGGACAGCCATCCCTGAAGCTTTCTTT.

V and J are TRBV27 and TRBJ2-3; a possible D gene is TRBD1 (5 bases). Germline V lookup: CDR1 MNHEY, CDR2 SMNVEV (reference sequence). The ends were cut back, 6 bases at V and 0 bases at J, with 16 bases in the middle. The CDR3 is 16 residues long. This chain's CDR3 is CASRTQATKSTDTQYF. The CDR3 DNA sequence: TGTGCCAGCAGGACACAGGCAACGAAGAGCACAGATACGCAGTATTTT.

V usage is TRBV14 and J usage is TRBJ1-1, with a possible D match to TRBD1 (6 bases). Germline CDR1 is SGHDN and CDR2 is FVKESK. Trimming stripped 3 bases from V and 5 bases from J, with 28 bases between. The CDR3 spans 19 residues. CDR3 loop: CASSQRNRDNFPYGTEAFF. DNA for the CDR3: TGTGCCAGCAGCCAGAGGAACCGGGACAATTTCCCCTATGGAACTGAAGCTTTCTTT.

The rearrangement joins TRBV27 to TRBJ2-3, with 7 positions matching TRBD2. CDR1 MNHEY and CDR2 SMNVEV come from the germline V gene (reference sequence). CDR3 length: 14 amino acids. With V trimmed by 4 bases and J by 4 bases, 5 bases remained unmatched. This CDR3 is CASSSGLVPDTQYF. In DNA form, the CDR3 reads TGTGCCAGCAGTTCCGGACTAGTTCCAGATACGCAGTATTTT.

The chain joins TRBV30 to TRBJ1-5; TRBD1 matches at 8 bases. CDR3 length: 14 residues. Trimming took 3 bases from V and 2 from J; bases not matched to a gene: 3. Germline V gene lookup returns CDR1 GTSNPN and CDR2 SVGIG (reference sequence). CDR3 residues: CAWRGQEGNQPQHF. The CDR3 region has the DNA TGTGCCTGGAGGGGACAGGAAGGCAATCAGCCCCAGCATTTT. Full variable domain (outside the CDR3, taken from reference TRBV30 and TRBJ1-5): SQTIHQWPATLVQPVGSPLSLECTVEGTSNPNLYWYRQAAGRGLQLLFYSVGIGQISSEVPQNLSASRPQDRQFILSSKKLLLSDSGFYLCAWRGQEGNQPQHFGDGTRLSIL.

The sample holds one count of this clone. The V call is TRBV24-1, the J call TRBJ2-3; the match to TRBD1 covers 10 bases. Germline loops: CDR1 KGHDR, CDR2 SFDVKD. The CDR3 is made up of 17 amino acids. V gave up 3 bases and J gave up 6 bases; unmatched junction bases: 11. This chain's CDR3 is CATSDRYRDRGMDTQYF. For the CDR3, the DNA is TGTGCCACCAGTGATCGATACCGGGACAGGGGTATGGATACGCAGTATTTT.

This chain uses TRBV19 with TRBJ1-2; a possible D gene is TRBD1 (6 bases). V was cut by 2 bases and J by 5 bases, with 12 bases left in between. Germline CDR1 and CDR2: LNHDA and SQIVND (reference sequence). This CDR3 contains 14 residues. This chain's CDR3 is CASSIINREYGYTF. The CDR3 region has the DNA TGTGCCAGTAGTATAATCAACAGGGAATATGGCTACACCTTC. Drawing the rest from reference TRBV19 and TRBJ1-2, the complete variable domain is DGGITQSPKYLFRKEGQNVTLSCEQNLNHDAMYWYRQDPGQGLRLIYYSQIVNDFQKGDIAEGYSVSREKKESFPLTVTSAQKNPTAFYLCASSIINREYGYTFGSGTRLTVV.

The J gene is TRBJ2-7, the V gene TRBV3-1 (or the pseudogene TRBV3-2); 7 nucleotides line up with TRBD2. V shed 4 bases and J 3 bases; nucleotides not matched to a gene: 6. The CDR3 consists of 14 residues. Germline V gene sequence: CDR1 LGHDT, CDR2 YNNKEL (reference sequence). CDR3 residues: CASSRSGGYYEQYF. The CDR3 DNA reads TGTGCCAGCAGCCGTTCGGGGGGTTACTACGAGCAGTACTTC.

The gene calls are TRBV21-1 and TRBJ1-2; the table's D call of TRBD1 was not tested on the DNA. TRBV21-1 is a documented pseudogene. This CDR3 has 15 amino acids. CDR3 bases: TGTGCCAGCAGCAAAAGGAGGCAGGGGGCGTTTGGCTACACCTTC. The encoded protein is CASSKRRQGAFGYTF.

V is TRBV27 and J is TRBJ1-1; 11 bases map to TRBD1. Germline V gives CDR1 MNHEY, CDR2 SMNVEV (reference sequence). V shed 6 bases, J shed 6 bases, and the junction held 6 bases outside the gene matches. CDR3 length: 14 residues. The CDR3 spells CASRRGQGVSEAFF. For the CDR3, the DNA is TGTGCCAGCAGGAGGGGACAGGGGGTCTCTGAAGCTTTCTTT.

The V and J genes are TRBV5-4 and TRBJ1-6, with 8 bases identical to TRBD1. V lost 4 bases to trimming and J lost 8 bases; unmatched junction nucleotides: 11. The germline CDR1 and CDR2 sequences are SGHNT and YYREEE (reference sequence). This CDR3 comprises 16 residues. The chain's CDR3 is CASSGIGQGGYSPLHF. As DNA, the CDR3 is TGTGCCAGCAGCGGAATAGGACAGGGTGGTTATTCACCCCTCCACTTT.

The CDR3 loop reads CASSTPGDEQYF. The CDR3 bases are TGTGCCAGCAGCACGCCAGGGGACGAGCAGTACTTC. The rearrangement uses TRBV7-9 and TRBJ2-7; the D gene is possibly TRBD1 (6 bases). From germline, CDR1 is SEHNR and CDR2 FQNEAQ (reference sequence). The CDR3 consists of 12 residues. V was shortened by 5 bases and J by 5 bases, with 10 bases between the two germline ends.

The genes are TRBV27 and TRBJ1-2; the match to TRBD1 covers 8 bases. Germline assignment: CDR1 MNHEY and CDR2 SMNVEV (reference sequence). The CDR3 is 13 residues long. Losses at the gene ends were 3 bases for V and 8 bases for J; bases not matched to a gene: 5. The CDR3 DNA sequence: TGTGCCAGCAGTTTCGGGACAGGACGGGGCTACACCTTC. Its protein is CASSFGTGRGYTF.

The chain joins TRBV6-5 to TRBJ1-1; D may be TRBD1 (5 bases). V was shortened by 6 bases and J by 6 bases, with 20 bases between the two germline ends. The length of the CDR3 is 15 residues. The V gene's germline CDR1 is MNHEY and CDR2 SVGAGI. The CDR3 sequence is CASSVTVGLGAEAFF. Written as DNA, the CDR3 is TGTGCCAGCAGCGTGACTGTGGGGCTAGGGGCTGAAGCTTTCTTT.

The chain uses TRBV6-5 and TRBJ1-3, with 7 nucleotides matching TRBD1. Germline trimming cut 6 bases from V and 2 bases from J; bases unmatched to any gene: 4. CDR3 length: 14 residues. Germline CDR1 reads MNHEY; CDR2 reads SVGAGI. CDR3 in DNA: TGTGCCAGCAGAAAACAGGGGACTGGAAACACCATATATTTT. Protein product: CASRKQGTGNTIYF.

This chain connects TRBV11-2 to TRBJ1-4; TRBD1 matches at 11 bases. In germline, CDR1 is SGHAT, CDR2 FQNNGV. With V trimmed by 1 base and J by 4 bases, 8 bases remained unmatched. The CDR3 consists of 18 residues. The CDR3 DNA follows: TGTGCCAGCAGCTTAGGGCGGACAGGGGGCCAGAGTAATGAAAAACTGTTTTTT. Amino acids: CASSLGRTGGQSNEKLFF.